Each of the 16 T cell receptor beta chains below was sequenced from the same sample in a study of blood T cell repertoires in COVID-19. Sequencing was performed with immunoSEQ multiplex PCR; in TCRdb, only in-frame clones are kept and a portion is missing. The sample consists of 60,000 to 65,000 clones, 88% of them appearing once. The sequenced sample consisted of peripheral blood. These receptors came from a man aged 45-65 years with active COVID-19.

The CDR3 bases are TGTGCCAGCAGTGAAAGAAGCGGCTATGGCTACACCTTC. Protein: CASSERSGYGYTF. The J gene is TRBJ1-2, the V gene TRBV2; D is ambiguous. Between the trimmed V and J ends, which lost 2 bases and 4 bases, there was a span of 8 bases. The CDR3 runs to 13 residues. The germline V gene encodes CDR1 SNHLY and CDR2 FYNNEI.

The V gene is TRBV30, the J gene TRBJ2-5; D may be TRBD1 (5 bases). V lost 8 bases, J lost 4 bases, and 11 bases lay in between. The CDR3 contains 11 residues. Germline CDR1 is GTSNPN and CDR2 is SVGIG (reference sequence). This CDR3 is CAGAVRETQYF. CDR3 in DNA: TGTGCCGGGGCCGTTCGAGAGACCCAGTACTTC.

The chain recombines TRBV9 with TRBJ1-3, with TRBD1 matching 7 bases. CDR3 length equals 15 residues. V dropped 4 bases and J dropped 0; count of bases not matched to a gene: 4. CDR1 SGDLS and CDR2 YYNGEE come from the germline V gene. The chain's CDR3 is CASSPGTASGNTIYF. CDR3 DNA: TGTGCCAGCAGCCCCGGGACAGCCTCTGGAAACACCATATATTTT.

This sequence joins TRBV29-1 and TRBJ1-1; D ambiguous. The germline gives CDR1 SQVTM, CDR2 ANQGSEA. V lost 4 bases and J 0 bases, leaving 9 bases between the germline ends. This CDR3 region has 13 residues. This chain's CDR3 is CSVVPRMNTEAFF. CDR3 sequence (DNA): TGCAGCGTTGTTCCCAGGATGAACACTGAAGCTTTCTTT.

The chain carries TRBV2 and TRBJ1-3, with unresolved D. Germline V lookup: CDR1 SNHLY, CDR2 FYNNEI. The CDR3 totals 14 residues. The germline V and J ends were trimmed by 2 bases and 0 bases, with 5 bases remaining between them. The CDR3 sequence: CASSERFSGNTIYF. DNA for the CDR3: TGTGCCAGCAGTGAACGGTTCTCTGGAAACACCATATATTTT.

The chain recombines TRBV5-8 with TRBJ1-5; TRBD1 agrees at 7 bases. The CDR3 sequence is 15 residues long. The germline gives CDR1 SGHTS, CDR2 YDEGEE. V shed 4 bases, J shed 5 bases, and the junction held 9 bases outside the gene matches. CDR3 nucleotides: TGTGCCAGCAGCCTCACACAGGGGATGGATCAGCCCCAGCATTTT. This codes for CASSLTQGMDQPQHF.

This clone was seen a single time. An end of the junction differs from the germline gene, which may be a read error. The chain has TRBV18 and TRBJ2-7; 11 bases are a match to TRBD1. The length of the CDR3 is 14 residues. Germline V gene lookup returns CDR1 KGHSH and CDR2 LQKENI. DNA for the CDR3: TGTGCCGGCTCACCCCCGACGGACAGGGGGCGAGAATACTTC. This codes for CAGSPPTDRGREYF.

V usage is TRBV4-1 and J usage is TRBJ1-2; D not resolved. Trimming cost V 0 bases and J 7 bases, with 9 bases left between them. CDR1 and CDR2 from the germline V gene are MGHRA and YSYEKL. The CDR3 contains 13 residues. Here the CDR3 DNA reads TGCGCCAGCAGCCAAGATGGCCCCCGTGGCTACACCTTC. Encoded protein: CASSQDGPRGYTF.

This chain joins TRBV6-6 and TRBJ2-5, with 7 bases that match TRBD2. Per the germline V gene, CDR1 is MNHNY and CDR2 is SVGAGI (reference sequence). The CDR3 is made up of 14 amino acids. V lost 2 bases to trimming and J lost 5 bases; unmatched junction nucleotides: 5. As DNA, the CDR3 is TGTGCCAGCAGTTACCATGGACTAGGCGAGACCCAGTACTTC. Translation: CASSYHGLGETQYF.

This clone was seen only a few times. J is TRBJ1-6 and V is TRBV5-1; D not certain. CDR3 length: 17 residues. Germline CDR1 and CDR2: SGHRS and YFSETQ. Trimming took 0 bases from V and 1 from J, leaving 11 bases between them. The CDR3 region is CASSLVPDWSYNSPLHF. As DNA, the CDR3 is TGCGCCAGCAGCTTGGTCCCGGACTGGTCCTATAATTCACCCCTCCACTTT.

This chain uses TRBV2 with TRBJ2-2, with 9 bases fitting TRBD2. The CDR3 is made up of 15 amino acids. CDR1 is SNHLY and CDR2 is FYNNEI in the germline V gene. V shed 10 bases, J shed 3 bases, and the junction held 9 bases outside the gene matches. The CDR3 nucleotides are TGTGCCACCCGAGGTCGACTAGCGGACACCGGGGAGCTGTTTTTT. This gives the protein CATRGRLADTGELFF.

The V gene is TRBV5-1, the J gene TRBJ2-5; TRBD2 aligns across 10 bases. The CDR3 is 15 amino acids. Germline-derived CDR1 and CDR2 are SGHRS and YFSETQ. The junction had 5 bases not matched to a gene; V was cut back by 1 base and J by 5 bases. CDR3: CASSLSSGGPETQYF. CDR3 DNA: TGCGCCAGCAGCTTGAGTAGCGGGGGGCCGGAGACCCAGTACTTC.

This chain uses TRBV2 with TRBJ1-2; a possible D gene is TRBD1 (5 bases). Looked up from germline, CDR1 is SNHLY and CDR2 is FYNNEI. This CDR3 is built from 13 residues. V was shortened by 5 bases and J by 7 bases, with 14 bases between the two germline ends. CDR3 bases: TGTGCCAGCAGTCCTCAAAGGGGTTCTGGCTACACCTTC. Encoded protein: CASSPQRGSGYTF.

V is TRBV4-2 and J is TRBJ1-4; possible D gene TRBD1, 6 bases. Between the trimmed V and J ends, which lost 0 bases and 8 bases, there was a span of 16 bases. This CDR3 region has 16 residues. Germline CDR1 and CDR2: LGHNA and YNFKEQ. The DNA for the CDR3 is TGTGCCAGCAGCCAAGAACCATTGGGGGCAAAAGAAAAACTGTTTTTT. Translating gives CASSQEPLGAKEKLFF.

The rearrangement uses TRBV5-1 and TRBJ1-4; 9 bases are shared with TRBD1. Germline CDR1 reads SGHRS; CDR2 reads YFSETQ. CDR3 size: 16 residues. The V segment lost 0 bases and the J segment 8 bases; nucleotides outside the gene matches: 8. The CDR3 nucleotides are TGCGCCAGCAGCTTGGCCTTGGGACAGGGAATGGAAAAACTGTTTTTT. Its protein product is CASSLALGQGMEKLFF.

This chain uses TRBV12-3 or TRBV12-4 with TRBJ1-2; 7 bases line up with TRBD1. CDR3 length: 13 residues. Unmatched junction bases numbered 7, after V lost 4 bases and J lost 8 bases. CDR3 sequence (DNA): TGTGCCAGCAGTTACAGGGGTGAGGGGGGCTACACCTTC. Its translation: CASSYRGEGGYTF.